The rows below give T cell receptor beta chains drawn from one sample of a study of cytomegalovirus exposure and HLA in healthy donors. The method was immunoSEQ multiplex PCR; TCRdb's version includes in-frame clones alone and lacks a portion of them. This sample has about 130,000 clones, with roughly 80% found just once. Material: PBMCs. These receptors were taken from a male donor in good health and CMV-seronegative. Both conserved end residues are part of each CDR3.

CDR3 protein	J gene	V gene
CASSVARTPYEQYF	TRBJ2-7	TRBV9
CASSSGQAWDTQYF	TRBJ2-3	TRBV5-1
CASSLHGDRGHYGYTF	TRBJ1-2	TRBV5-4
CSSSLVQGREQYF	TRBJ2-7	TRBV7-9
CASSVGVGLTYEQYF	TRBJ2-7	TRBV2
CASRDRGSGNEQFF	TRBJ2-1	TRBV19
CASSRESNQPQHF	TRBJ1-5	TRBV21-1
CASSYSLTSGQDEQFF	TRBJ2-1	TRBV6-5
CASSLGQGVYEQYF	TRBJ2-7	TRBV5-1
CASSDRGMANTEAFF	TRBJ1-1	TRBV5-1
CASSKSDRRDEQYF	TRBJ2-7	TRBV19
CASSPTGTGAGNTIYF	TRBJ1-3	TRBV18
CASLLAGGSETQYF	TRBJ2-5	TRBV2
CASLTGDTQYF	TRBJ2-3	TRBV23-1
CSVATPGTGLNYGYTF	TRBJ1-2	TRBV29-1
CASTFLSRSTDTQYF	TRBJ2-3	TRBV7-6
CASTRRTESNQPQHF	TRBJ1-5	TRBV19
CASSLSERDRFTYEQYF	TRBJ2-7	TRBV27
CSARLVYEQYF	TRBJ2-7	TRBV20-1
CASSGSPAGGHYNEQFF	TRBJ2-1	TRBV6-4
CATSRGGTNTEAFF	TRBJ1-1	TRBV15
CASRPRPGQGQPEQYF	TRBJ2-7	TRBV4-1
CASSPGGQAEQFF	TRBJ2-1	TRBV11-3
CASSVWWGGESGANVLTF	TRBJ2-6	TRBV2
CASSLIQGYGYTF	TRBJ1-2	TRBV7-2
CASTLGAGSYSPLHF	TRBJ1-6	TRBV6-1
CASSYLRTGELFF	TRBJ2-2	TRBV6-6
CASGLGDRGGEQYF	TRBJ2-7	TRBV12-5
CASSPNLGGRNTGELFF	TRBJ2-2	TRBV18
CASSPGGSPGEQYF	-	TRBV7-3
CASSSTWTSGFEQYF	TRBJ2-7	TRBV6-5
CASSFTNPSDTQYF	TRBJ2-3	TRBV19
CASRTGRSYNEQFF	TRBJ2-1	TRBV2
CASSVGGSYNEQFF	TRBJ2-1	TRBV7-8
CASSRTGENEQFF	TRBJ2-1	TRBV19
CASSIGLAERQYF	TRBJ2-7	TRBV5-1
CASSLDGSSYNEQFF	TRBJ2-1	TRBV7-9
CASSPDIQRSTYEQYF	TRBJ2-7	TRBV7-9